This T cell receptor (beta chain) emerged from a study of STAT5B mutations in CD4+ large granular lymphocyte leukemia. The overall study: Among healthy controls, a particular HLA allele went with more CDR3 'QG' motifs.

Here immunoSEQ multiplex PCR was the method, and the copy in TCRdb shows in-frame clones only, minus some. The sample lists 30,000 or so clones; more than 65% were seen once. Only a few counts were recorded for this clone. Trimming left V 6 bases short and J 4 bases short, with 15 bases between. This CDR3 has 14 amino acids. CDR1 and CDR2 (germline): MNHNS, SASEGT. This clonotype was obtained from a human donor in good health. Sequenced input: CD4+ T cells from blood buffy coats. The chain has TRBV6-1 and TRBJ1-1, with no clear D. CDR3 region: CASSRSEESTEAFF. DNA of the CDR3: TGTGCCAGCAGCCGCAGCGAGGAAAGCACTGAAGCTTTCTTT.